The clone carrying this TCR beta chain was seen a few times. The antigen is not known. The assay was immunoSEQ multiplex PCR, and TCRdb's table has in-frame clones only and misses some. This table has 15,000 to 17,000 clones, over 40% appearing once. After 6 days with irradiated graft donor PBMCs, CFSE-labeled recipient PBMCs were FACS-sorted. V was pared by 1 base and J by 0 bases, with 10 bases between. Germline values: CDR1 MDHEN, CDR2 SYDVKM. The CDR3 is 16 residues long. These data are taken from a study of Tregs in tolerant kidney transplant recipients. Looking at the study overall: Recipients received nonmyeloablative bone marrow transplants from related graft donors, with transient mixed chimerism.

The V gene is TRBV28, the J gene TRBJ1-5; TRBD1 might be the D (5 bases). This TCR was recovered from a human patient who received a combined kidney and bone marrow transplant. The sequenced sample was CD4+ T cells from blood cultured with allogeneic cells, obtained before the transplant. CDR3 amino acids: CASSLSRQYSNQPQHF. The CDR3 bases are TGTGCCAGCAGTTTATCCCGACAGTATAGCAATCAGCCCCAGCATTTT.